This T cell receptor beta chain was recorded in a study of CD8+ T cells in alopecia areata. Overall study results and limits: Baseline CD8+ expansion's link to response remains uncertain, as there was one nonresponder.

Treatment noted: oral pan-JAK inhibitor, 5-10 mg twice daily. CD4+ and CD8+ T cells were sorted from PBMCs. Reverse transcription of extracted RNA yielded cDNA, which provided the sequencing template. Sequencing used immunoSEQ multiplex PCR; TCRdb keeps in-frame clones, though not all of them. The sample contains more than 200,000 clones, under 70% of which appear only once. In regard to this clone: As yet, its antigen is unknown.

Germline V gene sequence: CDR1 SGHRS, CDR2 YFSETQ. The length of the CDR3 is 14 residues. Trimming left V 4 bases short and J 3 bases short, with 8 bases between. The rearrangement uses TRBV5-1 and TRBJ2-6, with D possibly being TRBD1 or TRBD2 (5 bases each). Sequences were derived from CD4+ T cells sorted from blood, sampled between weeks 43 and 45, from a patient treated with tofacitinib. The receptor's source is a human donor with alopecia areata. The DNA for the CDR3 is TGCGCCAGCAGCGGGGGTGATGGGGCCAACGTCCTGACTTTC. Translated: CASSGGDGANVLTF.